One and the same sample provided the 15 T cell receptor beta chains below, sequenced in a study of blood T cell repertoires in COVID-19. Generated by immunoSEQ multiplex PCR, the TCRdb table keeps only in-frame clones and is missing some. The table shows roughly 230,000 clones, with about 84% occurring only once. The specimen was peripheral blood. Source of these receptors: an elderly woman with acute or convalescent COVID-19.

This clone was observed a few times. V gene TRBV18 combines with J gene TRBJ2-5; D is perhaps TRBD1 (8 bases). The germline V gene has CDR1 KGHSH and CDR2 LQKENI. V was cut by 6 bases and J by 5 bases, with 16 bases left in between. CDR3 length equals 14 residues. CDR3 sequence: CASSQDRGGETQYF. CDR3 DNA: TGTGCCAGCTCCCAAGACAGGGGAGGGGAGACCCAGTACTTC.

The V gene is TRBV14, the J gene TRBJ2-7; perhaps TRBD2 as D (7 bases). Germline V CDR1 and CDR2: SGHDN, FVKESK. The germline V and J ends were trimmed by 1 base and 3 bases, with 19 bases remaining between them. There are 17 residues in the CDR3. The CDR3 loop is CASSQGGGHTTIYEQYF. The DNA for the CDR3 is TGTGCCAGCAGCCAAGGGGGGGGACACACAACTATCTACGAGCAGTACTTC. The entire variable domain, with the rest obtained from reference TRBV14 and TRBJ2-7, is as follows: EAGVTQFPSHSVIEKGQTVTLRCDPISGHDNLYWYRRVMGKEIKFLLHFVKESKQDESGMPNNRFLAERTGGTYSTLKVQPAELEDSGVYFCASSQGGGHTTIYEQYFGPGTRLTVT.

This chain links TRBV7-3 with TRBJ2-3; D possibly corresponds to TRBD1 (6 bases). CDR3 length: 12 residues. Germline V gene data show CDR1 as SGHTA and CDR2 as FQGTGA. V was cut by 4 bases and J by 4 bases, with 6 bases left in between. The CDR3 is CASSYRADTQYF. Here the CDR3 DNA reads TGTGCCAGCAGCTACAGGGCAGATACGCAGTATTTT.

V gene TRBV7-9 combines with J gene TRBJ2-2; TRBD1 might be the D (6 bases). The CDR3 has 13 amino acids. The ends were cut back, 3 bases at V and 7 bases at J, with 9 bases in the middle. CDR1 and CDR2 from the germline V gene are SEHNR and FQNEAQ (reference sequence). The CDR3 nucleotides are TGTGCCAGCAGCTTGGGGACACACGGGGAGCTGTTTTTT. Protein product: CASSLGTHGELFF. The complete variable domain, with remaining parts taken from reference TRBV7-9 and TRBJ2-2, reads DTGVSQNPRHKITKRGQNVTFRCDPISEHNRLYWYRQTLGQGPEFLTYFQNEAQLEKSRLLSDRFSAERPKGSFSTLEIQRTEQGDSAMYLCASSLGTHGELFFGEGSRLTVL.

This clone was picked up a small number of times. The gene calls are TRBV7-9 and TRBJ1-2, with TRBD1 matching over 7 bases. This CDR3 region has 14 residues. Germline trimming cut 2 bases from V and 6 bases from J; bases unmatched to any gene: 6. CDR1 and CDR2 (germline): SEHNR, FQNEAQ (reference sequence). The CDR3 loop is CASSLLIGTDGYTF. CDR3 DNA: TGTGCCAGCAGCTTACTTATTGGGACAGATGGCTACACCTTC.

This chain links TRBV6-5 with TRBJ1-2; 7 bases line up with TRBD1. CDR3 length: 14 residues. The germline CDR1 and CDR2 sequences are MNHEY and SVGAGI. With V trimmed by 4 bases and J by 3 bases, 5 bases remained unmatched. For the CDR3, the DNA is TGTGCCAGCAGTTGGACAGGCTGGGACTATGGCTACACCTTC. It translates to CASSWTGWDYGYTF.

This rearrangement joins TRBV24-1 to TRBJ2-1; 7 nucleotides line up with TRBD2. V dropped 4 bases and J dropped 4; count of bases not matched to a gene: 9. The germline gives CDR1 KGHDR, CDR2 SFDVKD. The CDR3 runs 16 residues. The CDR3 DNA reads TGTGCCACCAGTGACCCTAGTGGGGGGGGATACAATGAGCAGTTCTTC. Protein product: CATSDPSGGGYNEQFF.

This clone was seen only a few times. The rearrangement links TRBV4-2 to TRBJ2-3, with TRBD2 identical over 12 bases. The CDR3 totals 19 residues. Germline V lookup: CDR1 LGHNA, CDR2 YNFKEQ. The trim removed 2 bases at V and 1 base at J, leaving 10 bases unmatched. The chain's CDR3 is CASSQMGLAGLGGTDTQYF. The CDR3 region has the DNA TGTGCCAGCAGCCAAATGGGACTAGCGGGCCTTGGCGGCACAGATACGCAGTATTTT.

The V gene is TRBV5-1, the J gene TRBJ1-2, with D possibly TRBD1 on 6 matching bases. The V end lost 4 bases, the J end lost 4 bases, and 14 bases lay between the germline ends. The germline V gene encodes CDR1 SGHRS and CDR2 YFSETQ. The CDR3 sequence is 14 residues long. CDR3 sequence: CASSLPQGGYGYTF. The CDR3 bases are TGCGCCAGCAGCCTACCACAAGGGGGCTATGGCTACACCTTC.

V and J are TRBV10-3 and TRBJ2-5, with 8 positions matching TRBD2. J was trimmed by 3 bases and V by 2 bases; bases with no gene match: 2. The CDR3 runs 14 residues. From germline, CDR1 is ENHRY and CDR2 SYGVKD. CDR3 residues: CAISEGSGEETQYF. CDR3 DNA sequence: TGTGCCATCAGTGAGGGTAGCGGGGAAGAGACCCAGTACTTC.

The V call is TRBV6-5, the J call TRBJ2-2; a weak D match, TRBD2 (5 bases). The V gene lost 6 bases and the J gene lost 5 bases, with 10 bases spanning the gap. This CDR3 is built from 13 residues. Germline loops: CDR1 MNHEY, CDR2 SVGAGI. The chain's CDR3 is CASRSGETGELFF. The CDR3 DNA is TGTGCCAGCAGATCCGGGGAGACCGGGGAGCTGTTTTTT.

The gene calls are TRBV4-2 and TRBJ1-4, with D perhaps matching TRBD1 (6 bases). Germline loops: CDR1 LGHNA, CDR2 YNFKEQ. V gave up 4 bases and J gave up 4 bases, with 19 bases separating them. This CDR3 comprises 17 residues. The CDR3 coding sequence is TGTGCCAGCAGCCGATCCGGGACACTAAGAGATAATGAAAAACTGTTTTTT. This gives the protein CASSRSGTLRDNEKLFF.

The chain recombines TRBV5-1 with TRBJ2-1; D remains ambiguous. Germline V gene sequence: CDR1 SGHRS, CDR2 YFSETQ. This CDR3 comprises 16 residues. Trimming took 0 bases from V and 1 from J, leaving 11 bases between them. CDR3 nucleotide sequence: TGCGCCAGCAGCTTGGCTCTTTCGCAGTCCTACAATGAGCAGTTCTTC. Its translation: CASSLALSQSYNEQFF. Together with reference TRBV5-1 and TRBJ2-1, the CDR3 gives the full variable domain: KAGVTQTPRYLIKTRGQQVTLSCSPISGHRSVSWYQQTPGQGLQFLFEYFSETQRNKGNFPGRFSGRQFSNSRSEMNVSTLELGDSALYLCASSLALSQSYNEQFFGPGTRLTVL.

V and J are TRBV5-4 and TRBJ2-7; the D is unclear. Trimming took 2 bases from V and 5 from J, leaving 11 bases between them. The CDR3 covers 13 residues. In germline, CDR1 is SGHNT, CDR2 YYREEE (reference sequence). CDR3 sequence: CASSFQASHEQYF. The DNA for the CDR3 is TGTGCCAGCAGCTTTCAAGCTAGTCACGAGCAGTACTTC.

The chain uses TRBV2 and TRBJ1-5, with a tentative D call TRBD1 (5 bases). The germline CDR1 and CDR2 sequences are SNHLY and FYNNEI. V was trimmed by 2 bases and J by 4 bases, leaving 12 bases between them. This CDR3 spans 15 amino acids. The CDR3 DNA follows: TGTGCCAGCAGTGAACGGCAACGGGGGAATCAGCCCCAGCATTTT. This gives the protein CASSERQRGNQPQHF.